The source of this T cell receptor (beta chain) is a study of T cell responses to AZD1222 COVID-19 vaccine (dated by TCRdb to the early 2020s). For context, the study as a whole: A total of approximately 230 trial participants underwent TCR sequencing, of whom roughly 210 received two doses of AZD1222 and approximately 25 received two doses of the MenACWY control vaccine. Trial participants were enrolled by age into subgroups of 18-55, 56-69 and 70-plus years, and approximately 150, 30 and 60 TCR-sequenced participants, respectively, were included in these subgroups. Results and caveats for the whole study, not just this receptor: Because no day 14 peak-response samples were available, repertoires were characterized only after the peak T cell response. Conclusions about previously exposed vaccinees are limited, since just five to seven AZD1222 recipients were seropositive for SARS-CoV-2 at baseline. A significant rise in spike-specific TCR breadth and depth was observed after two AZD1222 doses relative to day 0 and relative to MenACWY recipients. Reportedly, almost half of the unique spike-specific TCRs recognized epitopes lying outside the regions that are mutated in the B.1.351 and B.1.1.7 variants. The 56-69-year group was small, and its depth increase did not reach significance, likely because of low power. Participants were mostly white British, with more females than males. The authors suggested clonal diversity may have been underestimated. CD4 TCRs associated with the vaccine covered the entire spike protein, and the dominant responses were in regions 160-218 and 743-854.

The time point label of this sample denotes: about 28 days (+/-7) after the second vaccine dose. AZD1222 recipients whose second dose came at about 4 weeks and those whose second dose came at about 12 weeks were combined into one group, since spike-specific TCR depth and breadth did not differ between the two schedules. The vaccinee samples were drawn from two UK trials, COV001 and COV002, one of which was a single-blind randomized controlled phase 2/3 trial testing AZD1222 (ChAdOx1 nCoV-19) in healthy adults. For TCRbeta chain sequencing, PBMC samples from trial participants were taken at day 0 and at day 28 after the second dose. Note on this clone: It has no known antigen specificity. The input lacks base qualities; no much larger clone sits a single base away.

The CDR3 regions of human TCRbeta chains were subjected to immunosequencing. As for the original processing: Repertoire TCRs were checked for matches against a reference library of SARS-CoV-2-specific TCRs that had been generated using the MIRA antigen-specificity platform. Breadth was defined as the fraction of unique TCRs that were SARS-CoV-2-associated. Depth was defined as the fraction of total T cells that were SARS-CoV-2-associated. Each spike-specific TCR was assigned to its reactive spike region and to a CD4 or CD8 class using the MIRA data. Log10-transformed breadth and depth values were compared by one-way ANOVA with Sidak's multiple comparisons tests. TCRdb re-hosts the immuneACCESS table, in-frame sequences only. Its copies lack some clones; in the studies checked, an unresolved V gene accounts for under half of them, and the cause for the rest is not known. That table gives V, J and clone size, and the DNA gave D and trimming. The sample table records 95,000 to 100,000 clones; about 88% of these occur just once. The ten largest clonotypes hold around a sixth of the sample.

CDR1 and CDR2 were assigned from the germline V gene as SNHLY and FYNNEI. Trimmed from V: 6 bases; trimmed from J: 1 base; junction bases lacking a gene match: 3. The cysteine opens and the phenylalanine closes a CDR3 of 15 amino acids. CDR3 DNA only is kept here, 45 bases in frame from base 1. The TCR sequence derives from an adult who received the AZD1222 COVID-19 vaccine. The chain is assembled from TRBV2 and TRBJ1-4; TRBD1 matches 9 bases in the middle. Sequenced here: peripheral blood, sampled 28 days after the second AZD1222 dose. Read as DNA, the sequence is TGTGCCAGCAGAACGGGACAGGGAACTAATGAAAAACTGTTTTTT. Its translation is CASRTGQGTNEKLFF.